One and the same sample provided the 7 T cell receptor beta chains below, sequenced in a study of cytomegalovirus exposure and HLA in healthy donors. Vbeta (60) and Jbeta (13) primers were used in the PCR. Measured with immunoSEQ multiplex PCR; TCRdb has only the in-frame clones, and not every one. The data show about 210,000 clones, about three quarters seen once. The sample comprised PBMCs. These receptors were collected from a boy aged 5-17 years in good health and CMV-seronegative.

The chain uses TRBV19 and TRBJ2-3; TRBD2 agrees at 14 bases. This CDR3 region has 15 residues. Germline CDR1 LNHDA, CDR2 SQIVND (reference sequence). V shed 4 bases and J 4 bases; nucleotides not matched to a gene: 1. CDR3 in DNA: TGTGCCAGTAGTACGGGACTAGCGGGGGCAGATACGCAGTATTTT. Amino acids: CASSTGLAGADTQYF. The full variable domain, in which reference TRBV19 and TRBJ2-3 provide the parts outside the CDR3, is DGGITQSPKYLFRKEGQNVTLSCEQNLNHDAMYWYRQDPGQGLRLIYYSQIVNDFQKGDIAEGYSVSREKKESFPLTVTSAQKNPTAFYLCASSTGLAGADTQYFGPGTRLTVL.

The chain links TRBV6-1 to TRBJ1-2; D remains unclear. Per the germline V gene, CDR1 is MNHNS and CDR2 is SASEGT. V was trimmed by 3 bases and J by 1 base, leaving 12 bases between them. The CDR3 totals 15 residues. The CDR3: CASSDRPANNYGYTF. DNA of the CDR3: TGTGCCAGCAGTGACAGGCCCGCGAATAACTATGGCTACACCTTC.

The chain is built from TRBV6-5 and TRBJ1-1, with 11 nucleotides matching TRBD1. CDR3 size: 15 residues. The V gene end was trimmed by 5 bases and the J gene end by 4 bases; junction bases not matched to a gene: 6. Germline CDR1 reads MNHEY; CDR2 reads SVGAGI. The CDR3 DNA reads TGTGCCAGCAGTCTATGGACAGGGGGCAGCACTGAAGCTTTCTTT. This sequence encodes CASSLWTGGSTEAFF.

The chain couples TRBV5-5 to TRBJ1-5; tentative D call: TRBD1 (5 bases). CDR1 is SGHKS and CDR2 is YYEKEE in the germline V gene (reference sequence). The length of the CDR3 is 19 residues. Trimming pared 0 bases from V and 2 bases from J, leaving 21 bases between. The CDR3 DNA reads as TGTGCCAGCAGCTTGGAAGGGATTGGCGGGGGGGGAGGCAATCAGCCCCAGCATTTT. It codes for CASSLEGIGGGGGNQPQHF. The entire variable domain, with the rest obtained from reference TRBV5-5 and TRBJ1-5, is as follows: DAGVTQSPTHLIKTRGQQVTLRCSPISGHKSVSWYQQVLGQGPQFIFQYYEKEERGRGNFPDRFSARQFPNYSSELNVNALLLGDSALYLCASSLEGIGGGGGNQPQHFGDGTRLSIL.

The rearrangement uses TRBV12-2 and TRBJ1-3; TRBD1 is taken as the D call from the table, unchecked against the DNA. TRBV12-2 is annotated as a pseudogene. The CDR3 totals 20 residues. The CDR3 here is CASRLEGTGFCIYAGNTIYF. For the CDR3, the DNA is TGTGCAAGTCGCTTGGAAGGGACAGGGTTCTGTATCTACGCTGGAAACACCATATATTTT.

The V call is TRBV5-1, the J call TRBJ1-1; D gene unclear. V lost 4 bases and J 1 base, leaving 8 bases between the germline ends. This CDR3 contains 13 residues. Germline V lookup: CDR1 SGHRS, CDR2 YFSETQ. The CDR3 DNA sequence: TGCGCCAGCAGCGATCAGGCGAACACTGAAGCTTTCTTT. It translates to CASSDQANTEAFF.

The rearrangement uses TRBV5-5 and TRBJ2-1, with 14 bases matching TRBD2. The ends lost 0 bases at V and 2 bases at J; junction bases unmatched: 4. Germline loops: CDR1 SGHKS, CDR2 YYEKEE (reference sequence). The CDR3 has 18 amino acids. Here the CDR3 reads CASSLGLAGGPPYNEQFF. The CDR3 coding sequence is TGTGCCAGCAGCTTGGGACTAGCGGGAGGGCCTCCCTACAATGAGCAGTTCTTC.